Listed here is a single T cell receptor beta chain. Its antigen is as yet unknown. The protocol was immunoSEQ multiplex PCR, while the TCRdb copy is restricted to in-frame clones and leaves out a portion. The sample contains approximately 110,000 clones, around 94% of which appear only once. This specimen comes from a study of T cell responses to AZD1222 COVID-19 vaccine. Regarding the study as a whole: Baseline seropositivity characterized only six or seven AZD1222 recipients. Clonal diversity was possibly underestimated; the donors were predominantly white British and more often female. After the peak T cell response, and only then, were repertoires sampled. Of spike-specific TCRs, nearly half reportedly target regions left unmutated in variants.

CDR1 is SGHVS and CDR2 is FNYEAQ in the germline V gene. This CDR3 has 16 residues. V gave up 1 base and J gave up 5 bases, with 17 bases separating them. The sequenced sample was peripheral blood, obtained on day 0 of AZD1222 vaccination. The chain couples TRBV7-6 to TRBJ1-2; tentative D call: TRBD1 (5 bases). The clonotype comes from an adult in good health. The CDR3 DNA is TGTGCCAGCAGCTTAGGAACGGCAGGTGGGGGGTATGGCTACACCTTC. It is translated as CASSLGTAGGGYGYTF.